The present entry profiles one T cell receptor (beta chain) with its context. Only in-frame clones appear in the TCRdb table, and some are missing; sequencing was by immunoSEQ multiplex PCR. The table includes approximately 730,000 clones, approximately 85% detected once. This entry belongs to a study of shared T cell receptors in the human thymus. This sample also appeared in a second study, on human thymus T cells. That paper adds: Repertoires from thymus and blood appeared to show biased V and J gene usage.

Sequenced sample: thymocytes. This TCR was sampled from a girl younger than two with a congenital heart defect.

CDR3 nucleotide sequence: TGCACCAGCAGCCCGGGGGTTGATACGCAGTATTTT. Its protein product is CTSSPGVDTQYF. This chain joins TRBV1 and TRBJ2-3; the table calls TRBD2, which could not be checked here. TRBV1 is marked as a pseudogene. CDR3 length: 12 amino acids.